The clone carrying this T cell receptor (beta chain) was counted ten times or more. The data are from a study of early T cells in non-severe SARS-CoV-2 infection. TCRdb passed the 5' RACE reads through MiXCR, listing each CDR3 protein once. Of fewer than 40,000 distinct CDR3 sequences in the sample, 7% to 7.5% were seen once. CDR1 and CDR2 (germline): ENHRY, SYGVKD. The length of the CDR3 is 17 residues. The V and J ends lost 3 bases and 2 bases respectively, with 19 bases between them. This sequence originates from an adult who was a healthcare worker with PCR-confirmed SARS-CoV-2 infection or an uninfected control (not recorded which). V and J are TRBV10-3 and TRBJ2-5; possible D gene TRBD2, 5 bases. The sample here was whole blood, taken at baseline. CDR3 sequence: CAISDRHRRLTQETQYF. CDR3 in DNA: TGTGCCATCAGTGACCGACACCGCCGACTAACTCAAGAGACCCAGTACTTC.